This paragraph covers one T cell receptor beta chain sequence. Its antigen is undetermined. J lost 6 bases, V lost 5 bases, and 12 bases had no gene match. CDR3 length: 16 residues. Germline V CDR1 and CDR2: MNHEY, SMNVEV (reference sequence). All donors qualified as healthy HIV-negative adults and had experienced no recent acute infections or vaccinations. This sample stems from a study of shared clonotypes between healthy human individuals. Replicate PCRs for sorted subsets used approximately 190 ng DNA; this equaled 25,000 to 30,000 T cell genomes. Clones were read by immunoSEQ multiplex PCR, and TCRdb kept only the in-frame ones, dropping some. The profile shows some 2,500,000 clones, 93% of them singletons. Study-level findings and limits: An expected dependence of interdonor clonotype sharing on sequencing depth was noted. It was the few donors that limited the genetic and exposure-history diversity represented.

The gene calls are TRBV27 and TRBJ2-2; 7 bases map to TRBD2. This receptor was taken from a man between 18 and 29 years old in good health. Some clones in this sample may be carry-over from other donors' samples. The sequenced material came from naive CD4+ T cells from PBMCs. Regarding subset: CD45RA+ positively selected. In DNA, the CDR3 is TGTGCCAGCAGTGTCCCGACGCGGGAGAAAGCCGGGGAGCTGTTTTTT. Its translation is CASSVPTREKAGELFF.